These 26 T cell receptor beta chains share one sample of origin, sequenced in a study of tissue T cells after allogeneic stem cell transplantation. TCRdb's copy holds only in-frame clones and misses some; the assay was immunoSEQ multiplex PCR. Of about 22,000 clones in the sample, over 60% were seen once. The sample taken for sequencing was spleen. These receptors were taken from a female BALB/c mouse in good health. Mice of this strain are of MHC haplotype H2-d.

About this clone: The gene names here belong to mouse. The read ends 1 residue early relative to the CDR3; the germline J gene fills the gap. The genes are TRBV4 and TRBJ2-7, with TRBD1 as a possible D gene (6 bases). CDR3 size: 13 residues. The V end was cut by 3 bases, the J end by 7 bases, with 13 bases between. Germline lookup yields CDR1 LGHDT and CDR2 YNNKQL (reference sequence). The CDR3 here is CASSYRGREEQYF. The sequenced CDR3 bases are TGTGCCAGCAGCTATAGGGGGAGGGAGGAACAGTAC.

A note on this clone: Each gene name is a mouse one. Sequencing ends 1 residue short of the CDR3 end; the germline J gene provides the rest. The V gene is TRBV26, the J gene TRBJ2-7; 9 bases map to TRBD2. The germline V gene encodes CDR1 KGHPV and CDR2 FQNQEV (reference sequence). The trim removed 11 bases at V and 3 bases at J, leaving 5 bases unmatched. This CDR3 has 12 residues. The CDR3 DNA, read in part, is TGTGCCCGGTGGGACTGGGACTATGAACAGTAC. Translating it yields CARWDWDYEQY. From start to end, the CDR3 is CARWDWDYEQYF.

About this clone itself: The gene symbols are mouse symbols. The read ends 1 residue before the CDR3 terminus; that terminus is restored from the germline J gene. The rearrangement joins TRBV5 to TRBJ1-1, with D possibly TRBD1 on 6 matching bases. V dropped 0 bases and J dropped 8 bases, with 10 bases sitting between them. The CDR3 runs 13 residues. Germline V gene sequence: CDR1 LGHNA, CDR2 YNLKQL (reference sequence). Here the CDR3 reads CASSQDTGAEVFF. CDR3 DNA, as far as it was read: TGTGCCAGCAGCCAAGATACGGGGGCGGAAGTCTTC.

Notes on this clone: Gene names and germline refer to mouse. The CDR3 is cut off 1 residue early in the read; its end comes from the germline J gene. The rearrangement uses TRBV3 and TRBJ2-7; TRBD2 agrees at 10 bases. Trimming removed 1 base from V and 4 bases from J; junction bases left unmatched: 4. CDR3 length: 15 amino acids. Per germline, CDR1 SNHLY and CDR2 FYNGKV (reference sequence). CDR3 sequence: CASSLDRTGGYEQYF. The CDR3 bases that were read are TGTGCCAGCAGCTTAGATCGGACTGGGGGTTATGAACAGTAC.

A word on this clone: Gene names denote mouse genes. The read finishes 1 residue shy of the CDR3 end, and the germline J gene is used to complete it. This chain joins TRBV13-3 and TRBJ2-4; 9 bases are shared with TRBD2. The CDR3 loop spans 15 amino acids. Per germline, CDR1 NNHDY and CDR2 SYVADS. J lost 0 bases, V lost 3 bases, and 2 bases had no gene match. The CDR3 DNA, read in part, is TGTGCCAGCAGTGGACTGGGGGCTAGTCAAAACACCTTGTAC. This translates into CASSGLGASQNTLY. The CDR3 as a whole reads CASSGLGASQNTLYF. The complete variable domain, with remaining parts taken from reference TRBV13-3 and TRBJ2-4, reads EAAVTQSPRSKVAVTGGKVTLSCHQTNNHDYMYWYRQDTGHGLRLIHYSYVADSTEKGDIPDGYKASRPSQENFSLILELASLSQTAVYFCASSGLGASQNTLYFGAGTRLSVL.

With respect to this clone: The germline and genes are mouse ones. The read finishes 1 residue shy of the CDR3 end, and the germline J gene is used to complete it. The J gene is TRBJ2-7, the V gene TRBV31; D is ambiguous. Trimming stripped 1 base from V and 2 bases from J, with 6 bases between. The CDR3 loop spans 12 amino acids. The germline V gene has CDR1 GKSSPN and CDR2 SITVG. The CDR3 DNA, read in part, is TGTGCCTGGAGTCGTCTGGCCTATGAACAGTAC. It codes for CAWSRLAYEQY. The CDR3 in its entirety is CAWSRLAYEQYF.

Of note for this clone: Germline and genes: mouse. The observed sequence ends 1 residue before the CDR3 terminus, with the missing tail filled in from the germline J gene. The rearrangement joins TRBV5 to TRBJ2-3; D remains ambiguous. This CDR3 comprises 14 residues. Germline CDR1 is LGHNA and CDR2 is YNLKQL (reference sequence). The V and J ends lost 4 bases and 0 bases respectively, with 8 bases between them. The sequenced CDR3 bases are TGTGCCAGCAGCCCGACAACTAGTGCAGAAACGCTGTAT. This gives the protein CASSPTTSAETLY. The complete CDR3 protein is CASSPTTSAETLYF.

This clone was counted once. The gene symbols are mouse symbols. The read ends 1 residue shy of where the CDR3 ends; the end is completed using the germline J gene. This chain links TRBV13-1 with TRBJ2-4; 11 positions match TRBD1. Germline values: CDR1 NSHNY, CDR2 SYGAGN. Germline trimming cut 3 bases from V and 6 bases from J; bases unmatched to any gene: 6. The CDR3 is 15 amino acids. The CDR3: CASSGTGGAGNTLYF. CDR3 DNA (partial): TGTGCCAGCAGTGGGACAGGGGGCGCGGGGAACACCTTGTAC.

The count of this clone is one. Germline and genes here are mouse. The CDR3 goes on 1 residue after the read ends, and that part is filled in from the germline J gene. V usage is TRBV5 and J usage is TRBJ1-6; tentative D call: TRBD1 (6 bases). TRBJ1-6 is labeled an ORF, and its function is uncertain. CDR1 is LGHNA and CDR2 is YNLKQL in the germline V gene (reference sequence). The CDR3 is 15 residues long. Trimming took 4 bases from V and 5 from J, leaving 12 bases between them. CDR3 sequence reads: CASSPGDTNNSPLYF. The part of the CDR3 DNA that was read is TGTGCCAGCAGCCCCGGGGACACCAATAATTCGCCCCTCTAC.

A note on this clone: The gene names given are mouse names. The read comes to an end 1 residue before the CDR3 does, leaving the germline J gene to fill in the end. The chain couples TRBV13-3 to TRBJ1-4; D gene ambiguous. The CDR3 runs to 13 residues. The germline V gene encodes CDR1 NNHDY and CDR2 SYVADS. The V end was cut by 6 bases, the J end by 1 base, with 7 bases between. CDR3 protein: CASTTNSNERLFF. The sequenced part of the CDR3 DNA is TGTGCCAGCACCACAAATTCCAACGAAAGATTATTT.

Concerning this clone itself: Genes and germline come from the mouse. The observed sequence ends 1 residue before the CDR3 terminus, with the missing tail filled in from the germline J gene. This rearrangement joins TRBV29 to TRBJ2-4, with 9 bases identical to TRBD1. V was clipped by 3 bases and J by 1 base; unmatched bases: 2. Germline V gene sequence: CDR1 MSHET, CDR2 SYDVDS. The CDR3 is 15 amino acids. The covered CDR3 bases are TGTGCTAGCAGTTTGGGACAGGGAGGTCAAAACACCTTGTAC. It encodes CASSLGQGGQNTLY. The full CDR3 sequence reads CASSLGQGGQNTLYF.

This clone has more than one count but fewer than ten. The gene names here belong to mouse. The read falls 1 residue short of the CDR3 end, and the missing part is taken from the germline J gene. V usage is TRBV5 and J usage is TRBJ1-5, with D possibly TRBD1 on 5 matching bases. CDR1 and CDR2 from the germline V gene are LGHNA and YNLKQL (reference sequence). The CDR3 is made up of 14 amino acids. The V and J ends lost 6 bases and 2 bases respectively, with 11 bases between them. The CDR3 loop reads CASSQGYDNQAPLF. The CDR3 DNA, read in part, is TGTGCCAGCAGTCAGGGTTATGACAACCAGGCTCCGCTT.

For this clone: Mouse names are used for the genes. CDR3 in amino acids: CASRDWGDQDTQYF. Incomplete CDR3 DNA: TGTGCCAGCAGGGACTGGGGGGACCAAGACACCCAGTAC. The genes are TRBV13-3 and TRBJ2-5; 11 nucleotides line up with TRBD2. The read terminates 1 residue ahead of where the CDR3 ends, so the germline J gene completes it. The V gene's germline CDR1 is NNHDY and CDR2 SYVADS. J lost 1 base, V lost 5 bases, and 0 bases had no gene match. The CDR3 contains 14 residues.

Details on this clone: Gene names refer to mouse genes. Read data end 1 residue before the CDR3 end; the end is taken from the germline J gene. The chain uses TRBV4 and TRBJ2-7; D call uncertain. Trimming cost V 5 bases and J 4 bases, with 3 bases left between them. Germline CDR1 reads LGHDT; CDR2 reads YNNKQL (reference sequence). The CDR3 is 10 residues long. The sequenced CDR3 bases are TGTGCCAGCAGCCATTATGAACAGTAC. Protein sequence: CASSHYEQY. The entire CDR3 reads CASSHYEQYF.

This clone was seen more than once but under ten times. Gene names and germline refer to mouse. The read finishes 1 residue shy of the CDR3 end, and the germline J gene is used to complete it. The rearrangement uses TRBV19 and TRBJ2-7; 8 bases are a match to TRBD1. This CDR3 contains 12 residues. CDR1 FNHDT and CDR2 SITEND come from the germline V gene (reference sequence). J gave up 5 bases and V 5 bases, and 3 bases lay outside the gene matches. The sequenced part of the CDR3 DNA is TGTGCCAGCAGCCAGACAGGGGATGAACAGTAC. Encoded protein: CASSQTGDEQY. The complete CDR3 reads CASSQTGDEQYF.

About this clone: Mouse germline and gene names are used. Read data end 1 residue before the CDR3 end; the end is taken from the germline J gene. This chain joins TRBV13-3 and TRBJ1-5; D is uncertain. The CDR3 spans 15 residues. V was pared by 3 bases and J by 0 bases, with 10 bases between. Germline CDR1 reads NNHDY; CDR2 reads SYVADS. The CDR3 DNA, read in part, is TGTGCCAGCAGTGGAGGGTTTTATAACAACCAGGCTCCGCTT. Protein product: CASSGGFYNNQAPL. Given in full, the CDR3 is CASSGGFYNNQAPLF.

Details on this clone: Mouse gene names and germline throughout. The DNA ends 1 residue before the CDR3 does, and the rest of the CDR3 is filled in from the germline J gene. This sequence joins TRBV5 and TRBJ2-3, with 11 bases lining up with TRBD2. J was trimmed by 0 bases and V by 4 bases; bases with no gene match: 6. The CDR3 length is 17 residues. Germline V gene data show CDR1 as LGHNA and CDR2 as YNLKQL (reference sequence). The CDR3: CASSPRLGGASAETLYF. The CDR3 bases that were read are TGTGCCAGCAGCCCTCGACTGGGGGGGGCTAGTGCAGAAACGCTGTAT.

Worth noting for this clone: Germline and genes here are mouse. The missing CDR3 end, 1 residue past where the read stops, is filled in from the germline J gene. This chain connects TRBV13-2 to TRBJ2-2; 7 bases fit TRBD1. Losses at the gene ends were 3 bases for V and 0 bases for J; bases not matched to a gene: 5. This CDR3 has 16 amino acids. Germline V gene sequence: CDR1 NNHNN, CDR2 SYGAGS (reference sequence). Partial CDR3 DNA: TGTGCCAGCGGTGGGACAGGACGCCCAAACACCGGGCAGCTCTAC. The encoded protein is CASGGTGRPNTGQLY. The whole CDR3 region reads CASGGTGRPNTGQLYF.

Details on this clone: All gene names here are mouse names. The CDR3 sequence: CASSMRGANTGQLYF. The sequenced part of the CDR3 DNA is TGTGCCAGCAGTATGAGGGGCGCAAACACCGGGCAGCTCTAC. The chain recombines TRBV19 with TRBJ2-2, with D perhaps given as TRBD1 or TRBD2 (5 bases each). The read finishes 1 residue shy of the CDR3 end, and the germline J gene is used to complete it. Germline CDR1 FNHDT, CDR2 SITEND (reference sequence). The CDR3 is 15 residues long. Trimming cost V 2 bases and J 0 bases, with 8 bases left between them.

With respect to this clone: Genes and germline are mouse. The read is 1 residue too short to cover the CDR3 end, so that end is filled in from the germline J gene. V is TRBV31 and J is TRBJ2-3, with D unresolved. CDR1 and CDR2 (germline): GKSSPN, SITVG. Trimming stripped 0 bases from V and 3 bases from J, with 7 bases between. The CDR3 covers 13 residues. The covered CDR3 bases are TGTGCCTGGAGTCTATTTGGGGCAGAAACGCTGTAT. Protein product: CAWSLFGAETLY. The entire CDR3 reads CAWSLFGAETLYF.

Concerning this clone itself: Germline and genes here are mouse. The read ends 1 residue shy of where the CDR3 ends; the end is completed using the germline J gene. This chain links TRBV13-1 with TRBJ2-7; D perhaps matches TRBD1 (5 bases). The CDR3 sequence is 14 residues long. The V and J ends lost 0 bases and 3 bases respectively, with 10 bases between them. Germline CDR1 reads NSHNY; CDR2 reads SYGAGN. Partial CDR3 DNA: TGTGCCAGCAGTGATGAGGCAAGGGGCTATGAACAGTAC. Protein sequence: CASSDEARGYEQY. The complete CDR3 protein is CASSDEARGYEQYF.

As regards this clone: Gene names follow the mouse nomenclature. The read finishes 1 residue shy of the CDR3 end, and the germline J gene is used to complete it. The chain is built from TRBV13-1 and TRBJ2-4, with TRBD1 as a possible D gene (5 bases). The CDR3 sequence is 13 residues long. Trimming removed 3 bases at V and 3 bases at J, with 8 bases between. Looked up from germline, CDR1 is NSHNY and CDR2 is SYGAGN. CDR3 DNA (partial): TGTGCCAGCAGTGTAGGGGAGCAAAACACCTTGTAC. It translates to CASSVGEQNTLY. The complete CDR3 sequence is CASSVGEQNTLYF.

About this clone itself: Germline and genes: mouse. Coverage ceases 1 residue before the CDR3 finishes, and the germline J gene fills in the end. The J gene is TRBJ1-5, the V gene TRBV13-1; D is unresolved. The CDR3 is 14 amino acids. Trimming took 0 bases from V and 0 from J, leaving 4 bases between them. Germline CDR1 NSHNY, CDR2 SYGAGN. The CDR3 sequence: CASSDGGNNQAPLF. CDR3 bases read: TGTGCCAGCAGTGATGGGGGTAACAACCAGGCTCCGCTT.

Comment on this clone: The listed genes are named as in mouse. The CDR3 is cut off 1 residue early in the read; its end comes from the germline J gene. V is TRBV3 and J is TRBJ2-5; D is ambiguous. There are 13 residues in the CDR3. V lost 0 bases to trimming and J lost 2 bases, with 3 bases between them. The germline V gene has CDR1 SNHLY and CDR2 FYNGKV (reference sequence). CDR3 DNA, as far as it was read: TGTGCCAGCAGCTTAGCAGTCCAAGACACCCAGTAC. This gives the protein CASSLAVQDTQY. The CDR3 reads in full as CASSLAVQDTQYF.

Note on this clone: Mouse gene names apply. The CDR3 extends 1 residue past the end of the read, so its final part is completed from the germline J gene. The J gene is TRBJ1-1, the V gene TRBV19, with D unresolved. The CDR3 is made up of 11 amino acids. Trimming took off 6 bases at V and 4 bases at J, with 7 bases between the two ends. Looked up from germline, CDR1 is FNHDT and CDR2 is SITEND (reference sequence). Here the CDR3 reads CASTLSTEVFF. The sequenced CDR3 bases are TGTGCCAGCACTCTCAGCACAGAAGTCTTC.

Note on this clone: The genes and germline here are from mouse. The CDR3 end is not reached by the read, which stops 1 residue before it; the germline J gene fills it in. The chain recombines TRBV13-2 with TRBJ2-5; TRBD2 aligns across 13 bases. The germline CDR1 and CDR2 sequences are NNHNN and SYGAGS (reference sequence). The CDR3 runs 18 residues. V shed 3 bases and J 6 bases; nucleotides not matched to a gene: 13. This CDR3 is CASGAPGQGTGGEDTQYF. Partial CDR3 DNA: TGTGCCAGCGGTGCTCCGGGACAGGGGACTGGGGGGGAGGACACCCAGTAC.